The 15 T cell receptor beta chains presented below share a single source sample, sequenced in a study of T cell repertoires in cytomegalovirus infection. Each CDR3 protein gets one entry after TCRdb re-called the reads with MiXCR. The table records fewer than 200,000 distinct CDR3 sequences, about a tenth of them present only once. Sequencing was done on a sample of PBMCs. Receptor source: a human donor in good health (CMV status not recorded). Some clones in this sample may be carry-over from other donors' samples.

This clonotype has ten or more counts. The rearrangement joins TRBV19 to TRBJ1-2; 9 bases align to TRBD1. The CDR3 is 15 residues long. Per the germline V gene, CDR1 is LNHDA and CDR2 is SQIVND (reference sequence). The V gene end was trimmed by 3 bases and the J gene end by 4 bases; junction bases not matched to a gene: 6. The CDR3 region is CASSISTGGVYGYTF. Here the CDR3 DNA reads TGTGCCAGTAGTATCTCGACAGGGGGGGTCTATGGCTACACCTTC.

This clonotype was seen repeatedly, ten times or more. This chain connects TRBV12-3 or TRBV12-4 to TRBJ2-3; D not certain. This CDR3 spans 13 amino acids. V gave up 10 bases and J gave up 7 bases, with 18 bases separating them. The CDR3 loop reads CATSHTMGNTQYF. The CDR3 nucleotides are TGTGCCACCTCTCACACGATGGGAAATACGCAGTATTTT.

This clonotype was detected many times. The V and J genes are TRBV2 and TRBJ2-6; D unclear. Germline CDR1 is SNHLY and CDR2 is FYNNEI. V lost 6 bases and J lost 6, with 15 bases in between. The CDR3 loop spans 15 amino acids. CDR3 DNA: TGTGCCAGCAGCCAAGACGGCTTCTCGGCCAACGTCCTGACTTTC. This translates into CASSQDGFSANVLTF. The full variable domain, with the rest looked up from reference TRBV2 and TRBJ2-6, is EPEVTQTPSHQVTQMGQEVILRCVPISNHLYFYWYRQILGQKVEFLVSFYNNEISEKSEIFDDQFSVERPDGSNFTLKIRSTKLEDSAMYFCASSQDGFSANVLTFGAGSRLTVL.

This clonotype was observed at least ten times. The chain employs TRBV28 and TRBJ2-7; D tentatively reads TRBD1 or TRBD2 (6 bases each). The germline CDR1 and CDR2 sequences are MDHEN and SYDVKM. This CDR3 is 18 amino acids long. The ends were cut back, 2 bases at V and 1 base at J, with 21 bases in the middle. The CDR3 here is CASSLGGRWTALSYEQYF. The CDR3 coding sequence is TGTGCCAGCAGTTTAGGAGGGAGGTGGACAGCGCTATCCTACGAGCAGTACTTC. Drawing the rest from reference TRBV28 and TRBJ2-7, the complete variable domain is DVKVTQSSRYLVKRTGEKVFLECVQDMDHENMFWYRQDPGLGLRLIYFSYDVKMKEKGDIPEGYSVSREKKERFSLILESASTNQTSMYLCASSLGGRWTALSYEQYFGPGTRLTVT.

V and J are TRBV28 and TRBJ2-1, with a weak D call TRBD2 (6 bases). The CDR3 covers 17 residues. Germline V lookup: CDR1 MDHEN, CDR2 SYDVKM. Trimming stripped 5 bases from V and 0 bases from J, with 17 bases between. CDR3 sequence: CASSLEGGEVSYNEQFF. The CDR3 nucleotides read TGTGCCAGCAGTCTAGAGGGAGGTGAGGTCTCCTACAATGAGCAGTTCTTC.

The CDR3 loop reads CASSAWSAGLYNEQFF. The CDR3 coding sequence is TGTGCCAGCAGCGCCTGGTCGGCTGGACTATACAATGAGCAGTTCTTC. The J gene is TRBJ2-1, the V gene TRBV11-2, with D tentatively TRBD2 (6 bases). V was shortened by 5 bases and J by 4 bases, with 18 bases between the two germline ends. The CDR3 spans 16 residues. Germline V gives CDR1 SGHAT, CDR2 FQNNGV.

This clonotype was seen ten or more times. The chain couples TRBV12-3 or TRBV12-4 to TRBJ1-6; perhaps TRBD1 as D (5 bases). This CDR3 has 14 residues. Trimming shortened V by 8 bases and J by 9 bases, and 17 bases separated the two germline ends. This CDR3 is CASGRSGRASPLHF. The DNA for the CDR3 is TGTGCCAGCGGGAGGTCCGGCAGGGCTTCACCCCTCCACTTT.

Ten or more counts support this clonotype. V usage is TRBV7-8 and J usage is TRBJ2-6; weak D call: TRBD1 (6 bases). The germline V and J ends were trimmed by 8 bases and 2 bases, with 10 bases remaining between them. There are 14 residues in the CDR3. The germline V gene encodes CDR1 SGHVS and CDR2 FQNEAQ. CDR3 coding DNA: TGTGCCAGCTACACAGGGCCTGGGGCCAACGTCCTGACTTTC. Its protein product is CASYTGPGANVLTF.

CDR3 nucleotide sequence: TGCAGTGCTAGAGATCAAGGGCCGGAGGGGAGCAATCAGCCCCAGCATTTT. Translation gives CSARDQGPEGSNQPQHF. The chain recombines TRBV20-1 with TRBJ1-5, with D perhaps TRBD1 (5 bases). With 0 bases removed from V and 1 base from J, the gap between germline ends came to 16 bases. The CDR3 runs 17 residues. The germline V gene encodes CDR1 DFQATT and CDR2 SNEGSKA (reference sequence).

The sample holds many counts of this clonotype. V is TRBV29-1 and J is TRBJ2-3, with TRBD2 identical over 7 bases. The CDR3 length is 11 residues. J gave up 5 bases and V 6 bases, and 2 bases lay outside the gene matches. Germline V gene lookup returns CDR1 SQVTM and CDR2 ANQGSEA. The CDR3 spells CSVLALDTQYF. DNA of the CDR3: TGCAGCGTACTAGCGTTAGATACGCAGTATTTT.

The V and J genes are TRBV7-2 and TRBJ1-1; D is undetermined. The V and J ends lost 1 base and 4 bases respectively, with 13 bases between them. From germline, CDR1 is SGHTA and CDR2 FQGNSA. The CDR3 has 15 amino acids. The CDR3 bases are TGTGCCAGCAGCTTAGGGCATTCGGGGTTCACTGAAGCTTTCTTT. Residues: CASSLGHSGFTEAFF.

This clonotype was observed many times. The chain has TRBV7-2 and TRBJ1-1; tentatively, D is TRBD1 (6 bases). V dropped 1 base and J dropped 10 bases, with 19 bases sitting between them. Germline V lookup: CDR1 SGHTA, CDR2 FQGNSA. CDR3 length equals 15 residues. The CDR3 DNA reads TGTGCCAGCAGCTTAGAACAGGGTTTCAGACTAGGAGCTTTCTTT. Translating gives CASSLEQGFRLGAFF.

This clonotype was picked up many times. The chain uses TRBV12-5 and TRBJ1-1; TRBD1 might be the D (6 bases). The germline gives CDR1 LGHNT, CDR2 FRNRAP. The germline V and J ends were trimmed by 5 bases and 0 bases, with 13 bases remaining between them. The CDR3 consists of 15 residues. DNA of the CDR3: TGTGCTAGTGGTCCGAGCGACAGGCTGAACACTGAAGCTTTCTTT. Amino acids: CASGPSDRLNTEAFF.

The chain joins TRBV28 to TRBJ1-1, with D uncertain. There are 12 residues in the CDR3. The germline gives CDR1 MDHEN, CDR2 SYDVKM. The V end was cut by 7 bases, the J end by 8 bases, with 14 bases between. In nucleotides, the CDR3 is TGTGCCAGCATTGTCTATGGGGAAGAAGCTTTCTTT. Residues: CASIVYGEEAFF.

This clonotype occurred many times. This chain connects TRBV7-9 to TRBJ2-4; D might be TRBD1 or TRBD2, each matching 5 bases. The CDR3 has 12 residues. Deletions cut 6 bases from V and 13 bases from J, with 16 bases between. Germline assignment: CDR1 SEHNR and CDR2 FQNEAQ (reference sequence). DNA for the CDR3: TGTGCCAGCAGACCGGGACCCCCTTTCCAGTACTTC. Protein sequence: CASRPGPPFQYF. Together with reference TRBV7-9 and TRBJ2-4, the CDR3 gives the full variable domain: DTGVSQNPRHKITKRGQNVTFRCDPISEHNRLYWYRQTLGQGPEFLTYFQNEAQLEKSRLLSDRFSAERPKGSFSTLEIQRTEQGDSAMYLCASRPGPPFQYFGAGTRLSVL.